The next 27 T cell receptor beta chains were all read from a single sample in a study of beta chain features in type 1 diabetes. Whole-study findings and limits: Researchers report that Type 1 diabetes patients had moderately but significantly shorter TCRB CDR3s across all four CD4+ subsets.

Sequenced material consisted of expressed TCRB transcripts (all of the isolated RNA was reverse transcribed). The method was immunoSEQ multiplex PCR; TCRdb's version includes in-frame clones alone and lacks a portion of them. The top ten hold 0.015% of the sample, which has 300,000 or so clones, less than 15% seen once. For these receptors, no antigen is known. The sequencing sample was made of naive CD4+ T cells from blood. Receptors originate from a woman aged 18-35 years with type 1 diabetes.

This clone was seen a few times. The CDR3 DNA reads as TGTGCCAGCTCGGGACAGGGGACCACTGAAGCTTTCTTT. Translating gives CASSGQGTTEAFF. The J gene is TRBJ1-1, the V gene TRBV18; 10 nucleotides line up with TRBD1. The germline CDR1 and CDR2 sequences are KGHSH and LQKENI. The CDR3 extends over 13 amino acids. The ends lost 6 bases at V and 4 bases at J; junction bases unmatched: 2.

V gene TRBV7-3 combines with J gene TRBJ1-1; D gene ambiguous. Germline V gives CDR1 SGHTA, CDR2 FQGTGA. V gave up 5 bases and J gave up 3 bases, with 19 bases separating them. CDR3 length: 16 amino acids. The CDR3 protein is CASSLEGEGRHTEAFF. The CDR3 DNA follows: TGTGCCAGCAGCCTCGAGGGTGAGGGAAGGCACACTGAAGCTTTCTTT.

The chain recombines TRBV30 with TRBJ2-7; 7 bases fit TRBD2. The germline gives CDR1 GTSNPN, CDR2 SVGIG (reference sequence). J was trimmed by 3 bases and V by 4 bases; bases with no gene match: 6. The CDR3 contains 13 residues. The CDR3 region has the DNA TGTGCCTGGACTTCGGGGAGGGTCTACGAGCAGTACTTC. Translating gives CAWTSGRVYEQYF. The whole variable domain, filled in from reference TRBV30 and TRBJ2-7, reads SQTIHQWPATLVQPVGSPLSLECTVEGTSNPNLYWYRQAAGRGLQLLFYSVGIGQISSEVPQNLSASRPQDRQFILSSKKLLLSDSGFYLCAWTSGRVYEQYFGPGTRLTVT.

This clone was found a few times. CDR3 protein: CASSEGQARTDTQYF. The DNA for the CDR3 is TGTGCCAGCAGTGAAGGTCAGGCCCGCACAGATACGCAGTATTTT. The chain employs TRBV25-1 and TRBJ2-3; no firm D call. The CDR3 is made up of 15 amino acids. V dropped 2 bases and J dropped 1 base, with 10 bases sitting between them. Germline CDR1 MGHDK, CDR2 SYGVNS.

This rearrangement joins TRBV2 to TRBJ2-2; D may be TRBD1 (6 bases). The CDR3 is 15 amino acids. Trimming removed 4 bases from V and 2 bases from J, with 11 bases in between. The germline V gene has CDR1 SNHLY and CDR2 FYNNEI. The CDR3 loop reads CASSGRGSNTGELFF. The CDR3 DNA reads as TGTGCCAGCAGTGGCAGGGGAAGCAACACCGGGGAGCTGTTTTTT.

In this sample, this clone turned up a few times. The V gene is TRBV5-1, the J gene TRBJ2-5; 9 bases map to TRBD1. This CDR3 spans 13 amino acids. Germline assignment: CDR1 SGHRS and CDR2 YFSETQ. With V trimmed by 0 bases and J by 7 bases, 1 base remained unmatched. In DNA, the CDR3 is TGCGCCAGCAGCTTGGAGACAGGGGGGACCCAGTACTTC. Translating gives CASSLETGGTQYF.

The CDR3, as DNA: TGCGCCAGCAGCTTGGGGGACACCCTTAGCGAAAAACTGTTTTTT. It codes for CASSLGDTLSEKLFF. The chain is built from TRBV5-1 and TRBJ1-4, with a tentative D call TRBD1 (6 bases). The CDR3 runs to 15 residues. V was shortened by 0 bases and J by 8 bases, with 14 bases between the two germline ends. The germline V gene has CDR1 SGHRS and CDR2 YFSETQ.

J is TRBJ2-5 and V is TRBV5-1; 10 positions agree with TRBD2. Germline V gives CDR1 SGHRS, CDR2 YFSETQ. This CDR3 spans 14 amino acids. V shed 4 bases, J shed 4 bases, and the junction held 4 bases outside the gene matches. CDR3 DNA sequence: TGCGCCAGCAGCGAGGGACTAGCGATAGAGACCCAGTACTTC. Its protein product is CASSEGLAIETQYF. The complete variable domain, with remaining parts taken from reference TRBV5-1 and TRBJ2-5, reads KAGVTQTPRYLIKTRGQQVTLSCSPISGHRSVSWYQQTPGQGLQFLFEYFSETQRNKGNFPGRFSGRQFSNSRSEMNVSTLELGDSALYLCASSEGLAIETQYFGPGTRLLVL.

V is TRBV2 and J is TRBJ2-1, with 10 bases fitting TRBD2. V lost 5 bases, J lost 1 base, and 5 bases stayed unmatched. This CDR3 has 16 amino acids. Germline CDR1 is SNHLY and CDR2 is FYNNEI. The CDR3 region is CASSPTAGGSYNEQFF. In DNA, the CDR3 is TGTGCCAGCAGTCCTACAGCGGGAGGGTCCTACAATGAGCAGTTCTTC.

The J gene is TRBJ2-2, the V gene TRBV9, with 8 bases matching TRBD1. Germline CDR1 is SGDLS and CDR2 is YYNGEE. The J segment lost 9 bases and the V segment lost 1 base, leaving 8 bases of the junction unmatched. The CDR3 runs 15 residues. For the CDR3, the DNA is TGTGCCAGCAGCGTAAGGGCAGGACAGGGTAGGGAGCTGTTTTTT. This gives the protein CASSVRAGQGRELFF.

This clone was counted a few times. This rearrangement joins TRBV5-4 to TRBJ2-5; 13 nucleotides agree with TRBD2. V trimming: 0 bases; J trimming: 5 bases; junction bases outside the gene matches: 13. This CDR3 contains 19 residues. Germline V gene data show CDR1 as SGHNT and CDR2 as YYREEE (reference sequence). CDR3 protein: CASSLARLAGGALRETQYF. The CDR3 DNA is TGTGCCAGCAGCTTGGCCCGACTAGCGGGAGGAGCCCTCCGGGAGACCCAGTACTTC. Full variable domain (missing parts from reference TRBV5-4 and TRBJ2-5): ETGVTQSPTHLIKTRGQQVTLRCSSQSGHNTVSWYQQALGQGPQFIFQYYREEENGRGNFPPRFSGLQFPNYSSELNVNALELDDSALYLCASSLARLAGGALRETQYFGPGTRLLVL.

The chain couples TRBV6-5 to TRBJ1-2; D is possibly TRBD1 (6 bases). Trimming removed 5 bases at V and 8 bases at J, with 12 bases between. From germline, CDR1 is MNHEY and CDR2 SVGAGI. This CDR3 region has 12 residues. CDR3 in DNA: TGTGCCAGCAGTCAGGACAGTTACGGCTACACCTTC. Its translation: CASSQDSYGYTF.

The chain has TRBV28 and TRBJ2-7; D possibly corresponds to TRBD1 (6 bases). V gave up 6 bases and J gave up 2 bases, with 11 bases separating them. The CDR3 sequence is 13 residues long. Per germline, CDR1 MDHEN and CDR2 SYDVKM. DNA for the CDR3: TGTGCCAGCAGCAAACAGGGTCCCTACGAGCAGTACGTC. Protein: CASSKQGPYEQYV.

This clone was detected only a few times. This chain connects TRBV15 to TRBJ1-1; 10 nucleotides agree with TRBD1. This CDR3 has 16 amino acids. The V and J ends lost 5 bases and 0 bases, in that order; junction bases with no gene match: 6. The germline CDR1 and CDR2 sequences are LNHNV and YYDKDF (reference sequence). The DNA of the CDR3 is TGTGCCACCAGCTCCCGGACAGGGGGGATGAACACTGAAGCTTTCTTT. As protein: CATSSRTGGMNTEAFF.

This clone has just a few counts. The V gene is TRBV18, the J gene TRBJ1-4; D call uncertain. Between the trimmed V and J ends, which lost 3 bases and 3 bases, there was a span of 11 bases. The CDR3 has 15 residues. Germline CDR1 KGHSH, CDR2 LQKENI. The CDR3 nucleotides are TGTGCCAGCTCACCTGTCCAGGCACCTAATGAAAAACTGTTTTTT. This translates into CASSPVQAPNEKLFF.

In its sample, this clone was seen a few times. The rearrangement links TRBV11-3 to TRBJ1-1; 7 nucleotides align to TRBD1. The CDR3 has 14 residues. The J segment lost 3 bases and the V segment lost 5 bases, leaving 6 bases of the junction unmatched. Germline values: CDR1 SGHNT, CDR2 YENEEA. CDR3 in amino acids: CASSVGQVDTEAFF. The CDR3 DNA follows: TGTGCCAGCAGCGTAGGACAGGTCGACACTGAAGCTTTCTTT.

This clone occurred a few times. V usage is TRBV28 and J usage is TRBJ2-7; 11 bases line up with TRBD2. Per germline, CDR1 MDHEN and CDR2 SYDVKM. The ends lost 4 bases at V and 7 bases at J; junction bases unmatched: 6. CDR3 size: 14 residues. CDR3 sequence reads: CASSSTSGRGEQYF. CDR3 coding DNA: TGTGCCAGCAGTTCAACTAGCGGGAGAGGGGAGCAGTACTTC. The full variable domain, in which reference TRBV28 and TRBJ2-7 provide the parts outside the CDR3, is DVKVTQSSRYLVKRTGEKVFLECVQDMDHENMFWYRQDPGLGLRLIYFSYDVKMKEKGDIPEGYSVSREKKERFSLILESASTNQTSMYLCASSSTSGRGEQYFGPGTRLTVT.

This clone has just a few counts. V gene TRBV7-4 combines with J gene TRBJ2-7; a possible D gene is TRBD2 (5 bases). CDR1 is SGHVT, CDR2 SQSDAQ, per germline. The germline V and J ends were trimmed by 11 bases and 3 bases, with 20 bases remaining between them. There are 14 residues in the CDR3. CDR3 residues: CAVKLGVPRYEQYV. As DNA, the CDR3 is TGTGCCGTAAAGCTCGGGGTCCCGCGCTACGAGCAGTACGTC.

This clone was seen more than once but under ten times. The rearrangement links TRBV19 to TRBJ2-2; D may be TRBD2 (5 bases). The CDR3 length is 16 residues. Trimming shortened V by 3 bases and J by 5 bases, and 16 bases separated the two germline ends. Germline-derived CDR1 and CDR2 are LNHDA and SQIVND (reference sequence). The CDR3 region has the DNA TGTGCCAGTAGTATCTTGTTGGCGGGTAGTACCGGGGAGCTGTTTTTT. It translates to CASSILLAGSTGELFF. The entire variable domain, with the rest obtained from reference TRBV19 and TRBJ2-2, is as follows: DGGITQSPKYLFRKEGQNVTLSCEQNLNHDAMYWYRQDPGQGLRLIYYSQIVNDFQKGDIAEGYSVSREKKESFPLTVTSAQKNPTAFYLCASSILLAGSTGELFFGEGSRLTVL.

A single count supports this clone. The chain has TRBV29-1 and TRBJ2-7; D remains unclear. V was shortened by 4 bases and J by 9 bases, with 16 bases between the two germline ends. The CDR3 spans 12 residues. Germline values: CDR1 SQVTM, CDR2 ANQGSEA. CDR3 DNA: TGCAGCGTTGCCGGTTTCCCTTTTGCGCAGTACTTC. This sequence encodes CSVAGFPFAQYF.

The chain has TRBV4-1 and TRBJ2-6, with D perhaps TRBD1 (5 bases). Germline V lookup: CDR1 MGHRA, CDR2 YSYEKL. CDR3 size: 17 residues. Trimming removed 3 bases at V and 0 bases at J, with 12 bases between. The CDR3 is CASSHNRLSSGANVLTF. The CDR3 DNA sequence: TGCGCCAGCAGCCACAACAGGTTAAGCTCTGGGGCCAACGTCCTGACTTTC.

The V gene is TRBV2, the J gene TRBJ2-5; TRBD2 is a possible D gene (6 bases). In germline, CDR1 is SNHLY, CDR2 FYNNEI. The V and J ends lost 3 bases and 4 bases respectively, with 12 bases between them. The CDR3 length is 14 residues. In DNA, the CDR3 is TGTGCCAGCAGTGATGGCGGAGGGGTAGAGACCCAGTACTTC. Its protein product is CASSDGGGVETQYF.

This clone has more than one count but fewer than ten. The chain uses TRBV7-2 and TRBJ1-2; D is unresolved. CDR1 is SGHTA and CDR2 is FQGNSA in the germline V gene. The CDR3 is made up of 12 amino acids. V lost 3 bases and J lost 4, with 6 bases in between. CDR3 loop: CASSFSFYGYTF. CDR3 sequence (DNA): TGTGCCAGCAGCTTCTCTTTCTATGGCTACACCTTC.

The J gene is TRBJ1-5, the V gene TRBV30; D not certain. Germline CDR1 GTSNPN, CDR2 SVGIG (reference sequence). The CDR3 is made up of 13 amino acids. The V gene lost 2 bases and the J gene lost 3 bases, with 8 bases spanning the gap. CDR3 nucleotide sequence: TGTGCCTGGAGTCGCGGGGACAATCAGCCCCAGCATTTT. Translating it yields CAWSRGDNQPQHF. Supplemented by reference TRBV30 and TRBJ1-5, the full variable domain reads SQTIHQWPATLVQPVGSPLSLECTVEGTSNPNLYWYRQAAGRGLQLLFYSVGIGQISSEVPQNLSASRPQDRQFILSSKKLLLSDSGFYLCAWSRGDNQPQHFGDGTRLSIL.

V is TRBV11-1 and J is TRBJ2-1, with TRBD1 matching 11 bases. V trimming: 1 base; J trimming: 7 bases; junction bases outside the gene matches: 6. This CDR3 is 16 amino acids long. In germline, CDR1 is SGHAT, CDR2 FQDESV (reference sequence). CDR3 DNA sequence: TGTGCCAGCAGCTTAGTGGGGACAGGGGGTGCGAATGAGCAGTTCTTC. Translating gives CASSLVGTGGANEQFF.

A few counts support this clone. The chain links TRBV11-2 to TRBJ2-2; 13 positions agree with TRBD2. J lost 2 bases, V lost 5 bases, and 8 bases had no gene match. CDR1 and CDR2 (germline): SGHAT, FQNNGV. The CDR3 totals 18 residues. DNA for the CDR3: TGTGCCAGCAGCATCCGGTCGGGACTAGCGGGAAACACCGGGGAGCTGTTTTTT. This codes for CASSIRSGLAGNTGELFF.

This clone was detected only a few times. The chain is built from TRBV5-1 and TRBJ1-2, with D uncertain. This CDR3 has 14 residues. Trimming took 2 bases from V and 4 from J, leaving 12 bases between them. Germline assignment: CDR1 SGHRS and CDR2 YFSETQ. CDR3 amino acids: CASSFEWRSYGYTF. In DNA form, the CDR3 reads TGCGCCAGCAGCTTTGAGTGGAGGAGCTATGGCTACACCTTC.